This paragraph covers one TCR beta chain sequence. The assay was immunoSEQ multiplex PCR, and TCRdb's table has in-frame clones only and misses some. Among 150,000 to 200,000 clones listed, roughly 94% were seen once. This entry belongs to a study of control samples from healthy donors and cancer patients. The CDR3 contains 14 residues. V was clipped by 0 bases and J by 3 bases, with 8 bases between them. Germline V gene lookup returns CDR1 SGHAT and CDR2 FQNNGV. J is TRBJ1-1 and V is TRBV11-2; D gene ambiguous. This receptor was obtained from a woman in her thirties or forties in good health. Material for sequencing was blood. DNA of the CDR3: TGTGCCAGCAGCTTAGATGGTCAGTACACTGAAGCTTTCTTT. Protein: CASSLDGQYTEAFF.